This TCR beta chain is drawn from a study of CD8+CD57+ T cells in acquired aplastic anemia. Study information: When averaged, DNA from sorted CD4+ and CD8+ cells came to approximately 3.2 ug.

All sequencing subjects had displayed CD8+CD57+ cell expansion on flow cytometry. Study observations and caveats: Significance was not reached for CD8+ Simpson's diversity between patients and controls. Patients and controls were found to share over 25 CD8+ CDR3 sequences.

Comments on this clonotype: Its antigen is not identified.

Genomic DNA constituted the template upon which TCR beta VDJ and CDR3 profiling was performed. MiXCR was run by TCRdb on the reads, yielding one entry per CDR3 protein. The data hold a few hundred thousand distinct CDR3 sequences, with less than 85% observed a single time. Between the trimmed V and J ends, which lost 6 bases and 6 bases, there was a span of 11 bases. Germline V gene data show CDR1 as DFQATT and CDR2 as SNEGSKA (reference sequence). This CDR3 has 11 residues. The sequencing sample was made of sorted CD4+, CD8+, or CD8+CD57+ T cells (not recorded which) from PBMCs. This chain links TRBV20-1 with TRBJ1-2; D remains ambiguous. The TCR originated in a human donor with aplastic anemia. In DNA form, the CDR3 reads TGCAGTGCCCACTGGGAAAATGGCTACACCTTC. Its translation is CSAHWENGYTF.